This TCR beta chain was retrieved from a study of neurological immune-mediated disorders. The CDR3 length is 13 residues. The V gene lost 2 bases and the J gene lost 5 bases, with 9 bases spanning the gap. The germline V gene encodes CDR1 SGHTA and CDR2 FQGNSA. The table lists this clonotype with many counts. Libraries used 2 million unsorted PBMCs kept frozen in RNAlater. TCRdb fed the 5' RACE reads into MiXCR, producing one record per CDR3 protein. The table records roughly 50,000 distinct CDR3 sequences, more than 20% of them present only once. The source of this sequence is a woman aged 65 to 85 in good health. Sequencing was done on a sample of PBMCs. The chain recombines TRBV7-2 with TRBJ1-1; D is undetermined. The CDR3 nucleotides are TGTGCCAGCAGCTTAAACAGTCAGACTGAAGCTTTCTTT. The encoded protein is CASSLNSQTEAFF. Supplemented by reference TRBV7-2 and TRBJ1-1, the full variable domain reads GAGVSQSPSNKVTEKGKDVELRCDPISGHTALYWYRQSLGQGLEFLIYFQGNSAPDKSGLPSDRFSAERTGGSVSTLTIQRTQQEDSAVYLCASSLNSQTEAFFGQGTRLTVV.